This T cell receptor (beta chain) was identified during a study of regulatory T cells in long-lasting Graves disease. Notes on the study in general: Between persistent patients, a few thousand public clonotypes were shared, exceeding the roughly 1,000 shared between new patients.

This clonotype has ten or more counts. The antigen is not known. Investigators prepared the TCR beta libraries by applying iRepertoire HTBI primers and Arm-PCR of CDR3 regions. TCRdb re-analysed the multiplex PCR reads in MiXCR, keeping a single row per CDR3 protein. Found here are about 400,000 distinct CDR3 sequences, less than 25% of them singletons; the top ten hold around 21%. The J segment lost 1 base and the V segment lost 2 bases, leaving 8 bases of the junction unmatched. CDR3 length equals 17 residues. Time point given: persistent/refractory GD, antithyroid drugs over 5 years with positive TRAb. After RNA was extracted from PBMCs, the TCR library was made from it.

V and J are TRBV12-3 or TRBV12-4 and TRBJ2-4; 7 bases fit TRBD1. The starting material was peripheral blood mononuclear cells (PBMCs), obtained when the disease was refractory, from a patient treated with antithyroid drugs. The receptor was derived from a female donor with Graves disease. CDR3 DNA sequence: TGTGCCAGCAGTTTATCACTGTGGGACAGTGCCAAAAACATTCAGTACTTC. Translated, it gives CASSLSLWDSAKNIQYF.